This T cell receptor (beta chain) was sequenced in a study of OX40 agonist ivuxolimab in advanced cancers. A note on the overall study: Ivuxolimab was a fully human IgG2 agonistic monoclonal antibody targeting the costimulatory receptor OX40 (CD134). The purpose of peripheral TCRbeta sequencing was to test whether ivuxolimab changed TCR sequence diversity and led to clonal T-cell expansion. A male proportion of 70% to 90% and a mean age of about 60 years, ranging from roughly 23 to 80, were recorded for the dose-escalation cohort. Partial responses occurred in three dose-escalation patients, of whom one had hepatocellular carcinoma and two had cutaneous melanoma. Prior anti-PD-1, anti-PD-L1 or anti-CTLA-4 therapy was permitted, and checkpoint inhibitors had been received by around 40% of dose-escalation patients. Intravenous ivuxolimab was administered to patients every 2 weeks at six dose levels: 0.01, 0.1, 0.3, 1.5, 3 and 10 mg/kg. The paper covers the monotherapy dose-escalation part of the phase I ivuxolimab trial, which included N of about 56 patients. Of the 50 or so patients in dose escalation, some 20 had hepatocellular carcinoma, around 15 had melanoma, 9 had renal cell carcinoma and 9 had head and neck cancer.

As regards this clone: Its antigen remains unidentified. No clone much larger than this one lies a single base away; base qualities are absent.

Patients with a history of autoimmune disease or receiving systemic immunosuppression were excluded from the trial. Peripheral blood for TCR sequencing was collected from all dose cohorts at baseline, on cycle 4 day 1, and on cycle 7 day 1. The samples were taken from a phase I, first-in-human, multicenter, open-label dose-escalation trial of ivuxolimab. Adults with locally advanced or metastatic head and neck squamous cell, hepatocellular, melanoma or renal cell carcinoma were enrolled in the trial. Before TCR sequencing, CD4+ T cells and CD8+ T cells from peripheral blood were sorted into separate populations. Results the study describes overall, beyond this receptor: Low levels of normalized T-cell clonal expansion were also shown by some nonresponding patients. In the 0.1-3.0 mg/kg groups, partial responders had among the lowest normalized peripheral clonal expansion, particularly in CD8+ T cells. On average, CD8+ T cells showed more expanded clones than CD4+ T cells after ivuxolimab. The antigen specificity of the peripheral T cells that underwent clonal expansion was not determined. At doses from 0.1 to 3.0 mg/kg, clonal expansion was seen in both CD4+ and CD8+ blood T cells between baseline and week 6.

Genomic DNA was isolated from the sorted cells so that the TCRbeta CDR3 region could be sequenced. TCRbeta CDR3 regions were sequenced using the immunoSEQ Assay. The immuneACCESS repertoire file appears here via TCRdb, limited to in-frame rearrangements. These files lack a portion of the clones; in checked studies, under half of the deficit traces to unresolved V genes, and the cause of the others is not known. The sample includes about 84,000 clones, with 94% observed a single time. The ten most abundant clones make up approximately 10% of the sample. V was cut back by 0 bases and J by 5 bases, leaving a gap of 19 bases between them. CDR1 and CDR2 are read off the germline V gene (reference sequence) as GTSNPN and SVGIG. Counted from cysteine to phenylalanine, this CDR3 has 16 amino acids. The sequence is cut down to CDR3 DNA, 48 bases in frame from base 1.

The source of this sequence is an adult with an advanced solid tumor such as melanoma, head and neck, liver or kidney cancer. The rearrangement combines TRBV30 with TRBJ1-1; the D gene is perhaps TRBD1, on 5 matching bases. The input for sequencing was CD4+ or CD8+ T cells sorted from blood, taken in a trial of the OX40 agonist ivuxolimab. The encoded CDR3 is CAWSVLPPSGGTEAFF. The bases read TGTGCCTGGAGTGTACTTCCCCCCTCGGGGGGAACTGAAGCTTTCTTT.